These T cell receptor beta chains were read from a single sample in a study of OX40 agonist ivuxolimab in advanced cancers. Profiling relied on immunoSEQ multiplex PCR, and the TCRdb table lists in-frame clones only, not all of them. The table lists 65,000 to 95,000 clones, 88% of them singletons. The source was CD4+ or CD8+ T cells sorted from blood, collected in a trial of the OX40 agonist ivuxolimab. The receptors derive from an adult with an advanced solid tumor such as melanoma, head and neck, liver or kidney cancer. Both conserved end residues are part of each CDR3. The D gene is left open where the match is weak. Clone size is stated in some rows and not others, as once, few, many or a class when expanded.

TGCGCCAGCAGCTTGGGGAGGGGTCTGGCCGGGGAGCTGTTTTTT	CASSLGRGLAGELFF	TRBJ2-2	TRBV5-1	NA	NA
TGTGCCAGCTCACCAGGAGGTTACGAGCAGTACTTC	CASSPGGYEQYF	TRBJ2-7	TRBV18	NA	once
TGTGCCAGCAGTTACTGGGACGGGGGAGGTGAAGCTTTCTTT	CASSYWDGGGEAFF	TRBJ1-1	TRBV6-5	NA	NA
TGTGCCAGCAGCTCTAGTAGGGGAACTGAAGCTTTCTTT	CASSSSRGTEAFF	TRBJ1-1	TRBV7-2	NA	NA
TGTGCCAGTAGTGGCCCAGCGGGAGACGAGCAGTACTTC	CASSGPAGDEQYF	TRBJ2-7	TRBV19	TRBD2	NA
TGTGCCAGCAGCCAACGACGGGGTTCCTTGGGCACAGATACGCAGTATTTT	CASSQRRGSLGTDTQYF	TRBJ2-3	TRBV4-2	NA	NA
TGTGCCAGCAGCTCTCACACGACAGGGAACACTGAAGCTTTCTTT	CASSSHTTGNTEAFF	TRBJ1-1	TRBV5-6	NA	NA
TGCGCCAGCAGCTTGGGAGCGGGACAGAGGAACACTGAAGCTTTCTTT	CASSLGAGQRNTEAFF	TRBJ1-1	TRBV5-1	TRBD1	NA
TGCAGCGCCAGCGGGGCTACAGGGGAACCTTTCTTT	CSASGATGEPFF	TRBJ1-1	TRBV29-1	TRBD1	NA
TGTGCCAGCACCGTAGGTGCAAACCCCTACGAGTGGTACTTC	CASTVGANPYEWYF	TRBJ2-7	TRBV28	NA	once
TGTGCCAGCAGTGTGGTTGGGGGCCAGGGTGAGCAGTTCTTC	CASSVVGGQGEQFF	TRBJ2-1	TRBV6-4	NA	few
TGTGCCAGCAGGGGGGGGGAACAGCCCCAGCATTTT	CASRGGEQPQHF	TRBJ1-5	TRBV2	NA	NA
TGTGCCAGCAGCTTAGCGACGACAGCCCTTAACACAGATACGCAGTATTTT	CASSLATTALNTDTQYF	TRBJ2-3	TRBV7-2	NA	once
TGTGCCAGCAGCTTCGACCTTACCACGCAGCAGTACTTC	CASSFDLTTQQYF	TRBJ2-7	TRBV11-2	NA	NA
TGTGCCAGCAGCCTCCTTTTGTCGGTGGTGAACACTGAAGCTTTCTTT	CASSLLLSVVNTEAFF	TRBJ1-1	TRBV7-9	NA	NA
TGTGCCAGCAGACCCAGGGGCCCAGATACGCAGTATTTT	CASRPRGPDTQYF	TRBJ2-3	TRBV2	NA	NA
TGTGCCAGCTCCCAGACTAGCCGGGGGGCAGATACGCAGTATTTT	CASSQTSRGADTQYF	TRBJ2-3	TRBV18	TRBD2	NA
TGTGCCAGCAGCCCGAACAGGGGCGGCCCTGGAAACACCATATATTTT	CASSPNRGGPGNTIYF	TRBJ1-3	TRBV9	TRBD1	once
TGCGCCAGCAGCGACCCGGGACAGGGCAGGACTGAAGCTTTCTTT	CASSDPGQGRTEAFF	TRBJ1-1	TRBV5-1	TRBD1	NA
TGCGCCAGCAGCCCCCAGGGGGGTAATGAAAAACTGTTTTTT	CASSPQGGNEKLFF	TRBJ1-4	TRBV4-1	TRBD1	few
TGCGCCAGCTCCAGTGGGGGGATTGCAGATACGCAGTATTTT	CASSSGGIADTQYF	TRBJ2-3	TRBV5-1	NA	NA
TGTGCCAGCAGCTCACAGGGGGCTAATGAAAAACTGTTTTTT	CASSSQGANEKLFF	TRBJ1-4	TRBV7-2	TRBD1	NA
TGTGCCAGCAGCTCTAGGACTTATAACACAGATACGCAGTATTTT	CASSSRTYNTDTQYF	TRBJ2-3	TRBV5-5	NA	once
TGTGCCAGCAGTGAGACAGGGGACTATGGCTACACCTTC	CASSETGDYGYTF	TRBJ1-2	TRBV6-1	TRBD1	NA
TGTGCCAGCAGCCGATCCGGATCGGTGGATACGCAGTATTTT	CASSRSGSVDTQYF	TRBJ2-3	TRBV6-5	NA	NA
TGTGCCAGCAGCTCCCCGGGGAGGGGCGGTAGCAATCAGCCCCAGCATTTT	CASSSPGRGGSNQPQHF	TRBJ1-5	TRBV11-2	NA	once
TGTGCTAGTGGTTTGGGCCCCTTTCCCGGGGAGCTGTTTTTT	CASGLGPFPGELFF	TRBJ2-2	TRBV12-5	NA	NA
TGTGCCAGCTCACCACCTGGGACAGGGGGTTACTACGAGCAGTACTTC	CASSPPGTGGYYEQYF	TRBJ2-7	TRBV18	TRBD1	NA
TGTGCCAGCAGTTTCGGCAGGGTGGCCACTGAAGCTTTCTTT	CASSFGRVATEAFF	TRBJ1-1	TRBV27	NA	NA
TGTGCCAGCCGGGGGAGGAAGGGAAGGTGGGAGACCCAGTACTTC	CASRGRKGRWETQYF	TRBJ2-5	TRBV25-1	NA	NA
TGTGCCAGCAGTCCCTCTAGCAATCAGCCCCAGCATTTT	CASSPSSNQPQHF	TRBJ1-5	TRBV6-6	NA	NA
TGTGCCAGTAGTTTACGACAGGTAAATAGCAATCAGCCCCAGCATTTT	CASSLRQVNSNQPQHF	TRBJ1-5	TRBV19	NA	NA
TGCGCCAGCAGCTTAGAATCCCCGGGCACAGATACGCAGTATTTT	CASSLESPGTDTQYF	TRBJ2-3	TRBV5-1	NA	NA
TGCGCCAGCAGCTGGCTAGGGGCCACCTACGAGCAGTACTTC	CASSWLGATYEQYF	TRBJ2-7	TRBV5-1	NA	once
TGTGCCAGCAGCCCCGGGACAGCTAACACTGAAGCTTTCTTT	CASSPGTANTEAFF	TRBJ1-1	TRBV7-9	TRBD1	NA
TGTGCCAGCAGCTTAGCCCCCGTGGGGACGAACACAGATACGCAGTATTTT	CASSLAPVGTNTDTQYF	TRBJ2-3	TRBV7-2	NA	NA
TGCGCCAGCAGATCCGTGGTCGTTAACACCGGGGAGCTGTTTTTT	CASRSVVVNTGELFF	TRBJ2-2	TRBV5-1	NA	few